These 13 T cell receptor beta chains were sequenced from one sample in a study of vaccination and CD4 T cells after COVID-19. No antigens are known for them. Researchers used the Oncomine TCR Beta short-read assay to sequence DNA from cultured CD4+ T cells. One entry per CDR3 protein results from TCRdb running MiXCR on the PCR reads. The sample carries 15,000 to 20,000 distinct CDR3 sequences, around 45% recorded once. Treatment indicated: 10-day PBMC culture with coronavirus spike peptide pools or control peptides (ViraFEST assay). The starting material was CD4+ T cells from blood, cultured in vitro, obtained after SARS-CoV-2 vaccination. Receptor source: a human donor who had recovered from COVID-19.

This clonotype has more than one count but fewer than ten. This chain uses TRBV6-1 with TRBJ2-7, with TRBD2 matching over 9 bases. With 6 bases clipped from V and 3 bases from J, the junction kept 6 bases outside the gene matches. Looked up from germline, CDR1 is MNHNS and CDR2 is SASEGT. This CDR3 has 14 residues. In nucleotides, the CDR3 is TGTGCCAGCAGAGGGGCGGGAGGGCGCTACGAGCAGTACTTC. Translating gives CASRGAGGRYEQYF.

The chain is built from TRBV27 and TRBJ1-1; D is perhaps TRBD1 (5 bases). This CDR3 spans 16 amino acids. Germline CDR1 and CDR2: MNHEY and SMNVEV (reference sequence). Trimming stripped 5 bases from V and 4 bases from J, with 20 bases between. This chain's CDR3 is CASSPSPSQGGTEAFF. CDR3 sequence (DNA): TGTGCCAGCAGTCCGTCGCCATCCCAGGGCGGCACTGAAGCTTTCTTT.

As concerns this clonotype: Its ends do not fully match the called genes, so a read error is possible. The chain combines TRBV11-3 with TRBJ2-7, with 14 bases lining up with TRBD2. Germline CDR1 and CDR2: SGHNT and YENEEA. The CDR3 spans 14 residues. CDR3: CASSSTGTSGRQHF. CDR3 coding DNA: TGTGCCAGCAGCTCAACCGGGACTAGCGGGAGACAGCACTTC. The full variable domain, in which reference TRBV11-3 and TRBJ2-7 provide the parts outside the CDR3, is EAGVVQSPRYKIIEKKQPVAFWCNPISGHNTLYWYLQNLGQGPELLIRYENEEAVDDSQLPKDRFSAERLKGVDSTLKIQPAELGDSAVYLCASSSTGTSGRQHFGPGTRLTVT.

The V gene is TRBV29-1, the J gene TRBJ2-1; 8 bases map to TRBD1. The CDR3 runs to 13 residues. V lost 3 bases and J lost 6; bases outside the gene matches: 4. The germline CDR1 and CDR2 sequences are SQVTM and ANQGSEA. The CDR3: CSVDRGLGNEQFF. The CDR3 DNA reads TGCAGCGTTGACAGGGGGCTTGGCAATGAGCAGTTCTTC.

This chain joins TRBV20-1 and TRBJ2-7; 10 bases are shared with TRBD1. V lost 6 bases to trimming and J lost 6 bases; unmatched junction nucleotides: 8. This CDR3 spans 13 amino acids. Germline values: CDR1 DFQATT, CDR2 SNEGSKA (reference sequence). CDR3 coding DNA: TGCAGTGCCCGGACAGGGGGTAGAACCGAGCAGTACTTC. Translating gives CSARTGGRTEQYF.

This chain joins TRBV7-2 and TRBJ1-1; D not certain. This CDR3 has 12 amino acids. Germline V gene data show CDR1 as SGHTA and CDR2 as FQGNSA. The ends were cut back, 2 bases at V and 5 bases at J, with 6 bases in the middle. The CDR3 is CASSLQQTEAFF. CDR3 sequence (DNA): TGTGCCAGCAGCTTACAGCAAACTGAAGCTTTCTTT.

This clonotype has a handful of counts. A much larger clone differs by one base, so this may be a read error. The chain uses TRBV7-6 and TRBJ2-7, with TRBD2 identical over 8 bases. Germline CDR1 is SGHVS and CDR2 is FNYEAQ. CDR3 length: 16 residues. Here the CDR3 DNA reads TGTACCAGCAGCTTAGAAGAAACTAGCGGACCAGACGAGCAGTACTTC. Its protein product is CTSSLEETSGPDEQYF.

The chain employs TRBV27 and TRBJ2-5; 9 bases are a match to TRBD1. The germline V gene has CDR1 MNHEY and CDR2 SMNVEV (reference sequence). The CDR3 runs 14 residues. V gave up 4 bases and J gave up 1 base; unmatched junction bases: 1. The CDR3 nucleotides read TGTGCCAGCAGTTCGGACAGGGGCCAAGAGACCCAGTACTTC. It translates to CASSSDRGQETQYF.

Here the CDR3 reads CASCPDKRKSHYGYTF. The CDR3 DNA sequence: TGTGCCAGCTGCCCGGACAAGCGAAAAAGCCACTATGGCTACACCTTC. The chain joins TRBV6-4 to TRBJ1-2, with D possibly matching TRBD1 (5 bases). CDR1 and CDR2 from the germline V gene are MRHNA and SNTAGT. V was trimmed by 8 bases and J by 3 bases, leaving 22 bases between them. The CDR3 is 16 amino acids.

This clonotype was detected only a few times. V usage is TRBV6-1 and J usage is TRBJ1-1; D is possibly TRBD1 (5 bases). The CDR3 is 15 residues long. Germline loops: CDR1 MNHNS, CDR2 SASEGT. Trimming shortened V by 7 bases and J by 1 base, and 16 bases separated the two germline ends. CDR3: CASKYGGRENTEAFF. The DNA of the CDR3 is TGTGCCAGCAAGTACGGGGGTAGGGAGAACACTGAAGCTTTCTTT.

The CDR3 DNA reads TGCGCCAGCAGCGGAGGGACAGGGGGCGGCGAGCAGTACTTC. Amino acid sequence: CASSGGTGGGEQYF. The chain couples TRBV5-1 to TRBJ2-7, with 12 bases fitting TRBD1. This CDR3 has 14 residues. J was trimmed by 6 bases and V by 4 bases; bases with no gene match: 5. Per the germline V gene, CDR1 is SGHRS and CDR2 is YFSETQ.

The V and J genes are TRBV7-2 and TRBJ2-1, with 8 bases aligning to TRBD2. CDR3 length: 13 residues. Germline CDR1 is SGHTA and CDR2 is FQGNSA. V shed 6 bases, J shed 10 bases, and the junction held 8 bases outside the gene matches. The CDR3 DNA reads as TGTGCCAGCAGAATCAGCGGGAGTATCGAGCAGTTCTTC. This codes for CASRISGSIEQFF.

This clonotype was counted a few times. V usage is TRBV19 and J usage is TRBJ2-4, with D perhaps assigned TRBD1 or TRBD2 (6 bases each). V shed 1 base and J shed 6 bases, with 13 bases lying between them. The CDR3 sequence is 15 residues long. The germline V gene encodes CDR1 LNHDA and CDR2 SQIVND (reference sequence). The CDR3 spells CASSIGGARGNIQYF. In DNA form, the CDR3 reads TGTGCCAGTAGTATAGGGGGGGCACGGGGAAACATTCAGTACTTC.